This T cell receptor beta chain was documented in a study of cytomegalovirus exposure and HLA in healthy donors. The PCR was carried out with 60 Vbeta primers and 13 Jbeta primers. The repertoire was sequenced with immunoSEQ multiplex PCR; TCRdb's copy has only in-frame clones and lacks some. The sample carries about 190,000 clones, around 84% recorded once. Unmatched junction bases numbered 3, after V lost 5 bases and J lost 4 bases. Germline CDR1 reads SGHNT; CDR2 reads YYREEE (reference sequence). The CDR3 has 13 residues. This clone occurred a few times. Its target is unknown. The study, taken as a whole, reports: Sequencing artifact likely explains a cluster of highly shared sequence variants. In a later analysis, at a false discovery rate of 0.05, under 20,000 TCR beta sequences matched HLA alleles. The authors later found most CMV-associated TCR beta chains appeared HLA-restricted. Common viral pathogens (according to a later analysis) appeared linked to several of the most significant clusters.

The rearrangement links TRBV5-4 to TRBJ1-1; 9 nucleotides match TRBD1. Sequenced input: PBMCs. This TCR was sampled from a woman between 18 and 29 years old in good health and CMV-seronegative. CDR3 residues: CASRGTGSTEAFF. In DNA form, the CDR3 reads TGTGCCAGCAGGGGGACAGGGAGCACTGAAGCTTTCTTT. Using reference TRBV5-4 and TRBJ1-1 for the parts outside the CDR3, the full variable domain is ETGVTQSPTHLIKTRGQQVTLRCSSQSGHNTVSWYQQALGQGPQFIFQYYREEENGRGNFPPRFSGLQFPNYSSELNVNALELDDSALYLCASRGTGSTEAFFGQGTRLTVV.